Below, one T cell receptor (beta chain) is given with its context. Its cognate antigen is unknown. The sample is drawn from a study of cytomegalovirus exposure and HLA in healthy donors. Notes on the study in general: Presence/absence analysis assumed near-uniform sequencing depth across donors.

The V and J ends lost 6 bases and 1 base respectively, with 13 bases between them. From germline, CDR1 is MDHEN and CDR2 SYDVKM. There are 14 residues in the CDR3. With 60 Vbeta and 13 Jbeta primers, the PCR was carried out. TCRdb's table, derived via immunoSEQ multiplex PCR, lists solely in-frame clones and lacks some. Of 120,000 to 150,000 clones listed, roughly 79% are singletons. The receptor was derived from a man aged 18 to 29 in good health and CMV-seronegative. This chain joins TRBV28 and TRBJ2-7; D uncertain. Input material: PBMCs. CDR3 coding DNA: TGTGCCAGCAGCCATTATGTCCAGTCCTACGAGCAGTACTTC. It yields the protein CASSHYVQSYEQYF.